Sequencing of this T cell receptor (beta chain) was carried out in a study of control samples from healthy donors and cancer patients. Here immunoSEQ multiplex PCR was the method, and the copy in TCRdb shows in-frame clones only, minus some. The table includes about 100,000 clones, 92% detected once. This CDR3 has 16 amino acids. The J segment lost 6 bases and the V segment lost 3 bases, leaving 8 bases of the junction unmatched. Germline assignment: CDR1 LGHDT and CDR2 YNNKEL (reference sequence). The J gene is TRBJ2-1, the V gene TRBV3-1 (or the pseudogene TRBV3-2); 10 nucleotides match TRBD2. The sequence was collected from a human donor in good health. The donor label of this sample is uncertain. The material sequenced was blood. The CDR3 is CASSHMLSGGANEQFF. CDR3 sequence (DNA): TGTGCCAGCAGCCATATGTTAAGCGGGGGGGCCAATGAGCAGTTCTTC.